Sequencing of this T cell receptor beta chain was carried out in a study of cytomegalovirus exposure and HLA in healthy donors. As concerns this clone: Its antigen is not identified.

The PCR was carried out with 60 Vbeta primers and 13 Jbeta primers. Source study methods: Per a later analysis, the number of unique TCR beta chains was around 80 million, of which about 10 million were shared. Produced via immunoSEQ multiplex PCR; TCRdb's table is partial and in-frame only. V and J calls and clone size are given by that table; D and trimming were obtained from the DNA. Found here are about 190,000 clones, approximately 79% of them singletons; the top ten hold over 1.5%. The CDR3 has 17 residues. The V segment lost 1 base and the J segment 7 bases; nucleotides outside the gene matches: 7. Germline loops: CDR1 LGHNA, CDR2 YNFKEQ. Findings and caveats of the study: Later analysis identified a missense DCLRE1C variant that was linked to TCR beta V- and J-gene trimming.

Sequenced input: PBMCs. The receptor was derived from a woman aged 18-29 years in good health and CMV-seronegative. This rearrangement joins TRBV4-2 to TRBJ1-4; 12 positions agree with TRBD1. Written as DNA, the CDR3 is TGTGCCAGCAGCCAAGGGGGGACAGGGGGCGCGTCTGAAAAACTGTTTTTT. Residues: CASSQGGTGGASEKLFF.